This T cell receptor (beta chain) appears in the sequencing data of a study of blood T cell repertoires in COVID-19. Study information: From the United States, Italy and Spain came samples of acute and convalescent COVID-19. T cells, B-cell-depleted T cells, or PBMCs supplied cDNA or gDNA.

In the authors' workflow: Reference gene primer amplification gave nucleated cell count estimates. The repertoire was sequenced with immunoSEQ multiplex PCR; TCRdb's copy has only in-frame clones and lacks some. That table furnishes V, J and clone size, whereas the DNA furnished D and trimming. The table includes fewer than 95,000 clones, more than 70% detected once. This CDR3 has 14 amino acids. V was shortened by 0 bases and J by 4 bases, with 7 bases between the two germline ends. Germline CDR1 reads SGHNT; CDR2 reads YYREEE (reference sequence). This TCR was sampled from a man between 60 and 75 years old with acute or convalescent COVID-19. Sequenced material: peripheral blood. The V and J genes are TRBV5-4 and TRBJ1-4; a weak D match, TRBD1 (6 bases). CDR3 sequence reads: CASSLAGVNEKLFF. For the CDR3, the DNA is TGTGCCAGCAGCTTGGCAGGGGTTAATGAAAAACTGTTTTTT.